This T cell receptor (beta chain) was captured in a study of T-cell reconstitution after alpha-beta-depleted transplantation in children. The TCRbeta library incorporated unique molecular identifiers. MiXCR was run by TCRdb on the PCR reads, yielding one entry per CDR3 protein. The repertoire includes 550,000 to 800,000 distinct CDR3 sequences, around 13% of them detected once, and roughly 0.84% sits in the top ten. Germline V gene lookup returns CDR1 MGHDK and CDR2 SYGVNS. Trimming cost V 1 base and J 0 bases; bases outside gene matches: 0. The CDR3 runs to 16 residues. Study results and caveats: T-cell counts and diversity were attributed mostly to newly produced T cells one year after transplant.

This clonotype was counted a few times. Its antigen is undetermined. The material was PBMCs, obtained before TCRalphabeta/CD19-depleted stem cell transplant. The clonotype was recovered from a girl aged 2-10 years with congenital amegakaryocytic thrombocytopenia, due to receive a stem cell transplant. The chain employs TRBV25-1 and TRBJ2-6, with 7 positions matching TRBD2. The CDR3 spells CASSEWEGSGANVLTF. The CDR3 nucleotides are TGTGCCAGCAGTGAATGGGAGGGCTCTGGGGCCAACGTCCTGACTTTC. Full variable domain (remainder filled in from reference TRBV25-1 and TRBJ2-6): EADIYQTPRYLVIGTGKKITLECSQTMGHDKMYWYQQDPGMELHLIHYSYGVNSTEKGDLSSESTVSRIRTEHFPLTLESARPSHTSQYLCASSEWEGSGANVLTFGAGSRLTVL.